A selection of T cell receptor beta chains follows, all from one sample in a study of blood T cell repertoires in COVID-19. Sequencing was performed with immunoSEQ multiplex PCR; in TCRdb, only in-frame clones are kept and a portion is missing. The sample holds tens of thousands of clones, over 80% seen once. Material for sequencing was peripheral blood. The receptors were sampled from an elderly woman with acute or convalescent COVID-19. Both conserved end residues are trimmed from each CDR3. Clone size is stated in some rows and not others, as once, few, many or a class when expanded.

V,size,CDR3
TRBV2,few,ASRLADEQF
TRBV7-6,-,ASSLVSQETQY
TRBV27,-,ASSSAGGIYNEQF
TRBV24-1,-,ATSDSSGDYNEQF
TRBV2,-,ASSETGEDQPQH
TRBV19,-,ASSMASGSETQY
TRBV19,-,ASSIAGGPGETQY
TRBV7-2,-,ASRSQTGVGEKLF
TRBV29-1,-,SAASGSGLAKNIQY
TRBV18,-,ASSPQPTSGYEQY
TRBV6-5,once,ASSYTRVWSTEAF
TRBV6-5,-,ASWDSSYEQY
TRBV6-5,-,ASSRLAGGAGEQY
TRBV7-9,-,ASSSSTGWSLQPQH
TRBV15,-,ATSRDPGGAGEAF
TRBV6-5,-,ASSLSTGYNEKLF
TRBV7-2,-,ASSLRGQLAKNIQY
TRBV24-1,-,ATSDPGQVNQPQH
TRBV29-1,-,SVEEALAEHYNEQF
TRBV5-8,-,ASSLVSLAGVVYNEQF
TRBV9,-,ASSVSEWAYGYT
TRBV5-1,-,ASSLDPGGQGETQY
TRBV4-2,-,ASSQERGAGGQPQH
TRBV3-1/TRBV3-2,-,ASSPRLGVQQY
TRBV6-5,-,ASGTSAHYNEQF
TRBV3-1/TRBV3-2,-,ASSPQGTNTEAF
TRBV7-2,few,ASSLQGAHLTGELF
TRBV18,-,ASSPPEASGIAEQF
TRBV6-2/TRBV6-3,-,ASSLLGQALSGANVLT
TRBV5-1,-,ASSRGLTGTGELF
TRBV11-2,-,ASSLAPGSAYEQY
TRBV5-8,-,ASSLGQTETQY
TRBV12-3/TRBV12-4,-,ASSSPLGELF
TRBV2,-,ASSLEGPGDTEAF
TRBV14,-,ASSQDRSSGAQETQY
TRBV5-1,once,ATGGGTSTDTQY
TRBV5-6,-,ASSFRTGIPGEQY
TRBV2,-,ASSEQGASGYGYT
TRBV6-5,-,ASKEAPWEETQY
TRBV10-1,-,ASSPDQGMVDEQY
TRBV24-1,-,ATSDDRVGSPLH
TRBV24-1,-,ATSDSRGYYGYT
TRBV27,-,ASSLSQVDTQY